Listed below are T cell receptor beta chains from one sample, sequenced in a study of blood T cell repertoires in COVID-19. Profiling relied on immunoSEQ multiplex PCR, and the TCRdb table lists in-frame clones only, not all of them. The sample holds around 95,000 clones, 90% seen once. The specimen sequenced was peripheral blood. The origin of the receptors is a man between 50 and 59 years old with acute or convalescent COVID-19. Both conserved end residues are part of each CDR3. Each record gives: V gene, clone size, J gene, D gene, CDR3 protein, CDR3 DNA. A D gene is named only where the DNA matches it firmly. Rows may omit the clone size; those that give it use once, few, many or a size class.

>TRBV19|NA|TRBJ2-1|TRBD2
CASSIATSYEQFF
TGTGCCAGTAGTATAGCGACTAGCTATGAGCAGTTCTTC
>TRBV7-8|NA|TRBJ2-5|NA
CASSLTASQETQYF
TGTGCCAGCAGCTTAACAGCCAGCCAAGAGACCCAGTACTTC
>TRBV6-5|once|TRBJ2-7|TRBD1
CASSFGQGPHRYEQYF
TGTGCCAGCAGTTTTGGACAGGGCCCTCACCGCTACGAGCAGTACTTC
>TRBV7-7|NA|TRBJ2-5|NA
CASSLVGTREETQYF
TGTGCCAGCAGCTTAGTGGGGACTCGCGAAGAGACCCAGTACTTC
>TRBV7-6|NA|TRBJ2-7|TRBD1
CASSPIGGDRESYEQYF
TGTGCCAGCAGCCCTATAGGTGGGGACAGGGAATCCTACGAGCAGTACTTC
>TRBV18|NA|TRBJ2-1|TRBD1
CASSPVTGGGLSEQFF
TGTGCCAGCTCACCAGTGACAGGGGGCGGGCTAAGTGAGCAGTTCTTC
>TRBV24-1|NA|TRBJ2-1|NA
CATSDVDWKQFF
TGTGCCACCAGTGATGTGGACTGGAAGCAGTTCTTC
>TRBV2|NA|TRBJ2-1|TRBD2
CASSPGGPYNEQFF
TGTGCCAGCAGTCCGGGAGGACCCTACAATGAGCAGTTCTTC
>TRBV19|NA|TRBJ2-5|TRBD2
CASSMGTSGSFETQYF
TGTGCCAGTAGTATGGGGACTAGCGGGAGCTTTGAGACCCAGTACTTC
>TRBV7-9|NA|TRBJ2-5|TRBD1
CASSLAPGQGAGETQYF
TGTGCCAGCAGCTTAGCGCCTGGACAGGGGGCGGGGGAGACCCAGTACTTC
>TRBV19|NA|TRBJ2-3|NA
CASSQRQASDTQYF
TGTGCCAGTAGTCAAAGACAGGCTTCAGATACGCAGTATTTT
>TRBV7-8|NA|TRBJ2-1|TRBD2
CASSLGLAGPSSSYNEQFF
TGTGCCAGCAGCTTAGGACTAGCGGGTCCTTCGAGCTCCTACAATGAGCAGTTCTTC
>TRBV18|once|TRBJ2-7|TRBD1
CASSQTRGQGGYEQYF
TGTGCCAGCTCACAGACCCGGGGACAGGGTGGTTACGAGCAGTACTTC
>TRBV24-1|NA|TRBJ2-7|NA
CATSDSRGFIYEQYF
TGTGCCACCAGTGATTCAAGAGGTTTTATCTACGAGCAGTACTTC
>TRBV3-1/TRBV3-2|NA|TRBJ2-7|NA
CASSQDGERTYEQYF
TGTGCCAGCAGCCAAGACGGGGAGAGAACTTACGAGCAGTACTTC
>TRBV18|NA|TRBJ2-2|NA
CASSTTGNTGELFF
TGTGCCAGCTCAACCACCGGGAACACCGGGGAGCTGTTTTTT
>TRBV11-2|NA|TRBJ2-7|NA
CASSLDGGGEEQYF
TGTGCCAGCAGCTTAGATGGGGGAGGCGAAGAGCAGTACTTC
>TRBV6-2/TRBV6-3|few|TRBJ1-1|NA
CASSYSGTGTEAFF
TGTGCCAGCAGTTACTCGGGGACTGGCACTGAAGCTTTCTTT
>TRBV6-5|once|TRBJ2-7|TRBD1
CASSSLGTGTYEQYF
TGTGCCAGCAGTTCCCTCGGGACAGGGACCTACGAGCAGTACTTC
>TRBV10-2|NA|TRBJ1-2|NA
CASSESGSGRYGYTF
TGCGCCAGCAGTGAGTCAGGGTCAGGGAGGTATGGCTACACCTTC
>TRBV10-3|NA|TRBJ1-5|NA
CAISESVTSSSNQPQHF
TGTGCCATCAGTGAGTCTGTGACAAGTAGTAGCAATCAGCCCCAGCATTTT
>TRBV11-2|once|TRBJ2-5|NA
CASSLARGGDQETQYF
TGTGCCAGCAGCTTAGCGAGGGGGGGGGACCAAGAGACCCAGTACTTC
>TRBV19|NA|TRBJ2-7|TRBD1
CASNPGTGGDYEQYF
TGTGCCAGTAATCCAGGGACAGGGGGCGACTACGAGCAGTACTTC
>TRBV5-1|NA|TRBJ1-1|NA
CASSPPGGMNTEAFF
TGCGCCAGCAGCCCCCCGGGGGGAATGAACACTGAAGCTTTCTTT